This T cell receptor (beta chain) was sequenced for a study of T cell responses to AZD1222 COVID-19 vaccine. General study findings and limits: The study found Spike-specific TCR breadth and depth rose after two AZD1222 doses.

With V trimmed by 5 bases and J by 0 bases, 1 base remained unmatched. The CDR3 has 14 residues. CDR1 is ENHRY and CDR2 is SYGVKD in the germline V gene. Generated by immunoSEQ multiplex PCR, the TCRdb table keeps only in-frame clones and is missing some. The repertoire holds more than 95,000 clones, with approximately 90% as singletons. With respect to this clone: Its antigen is not known.

The chain is built from TRBV10-3 and TRBJ1-2; the match to TRBD1 covers 9 bases. The clonotype was recovered from an adult in good health. The sequencing here drew on peripheral blood, taken on day 0 of MenACWY control vaccination. DNA of the CDR3: TGTGCCATCAGTTGGGACAGGGCTAACTATGGCTACACCTTC. This translates into CAISWDRANYGYTF.